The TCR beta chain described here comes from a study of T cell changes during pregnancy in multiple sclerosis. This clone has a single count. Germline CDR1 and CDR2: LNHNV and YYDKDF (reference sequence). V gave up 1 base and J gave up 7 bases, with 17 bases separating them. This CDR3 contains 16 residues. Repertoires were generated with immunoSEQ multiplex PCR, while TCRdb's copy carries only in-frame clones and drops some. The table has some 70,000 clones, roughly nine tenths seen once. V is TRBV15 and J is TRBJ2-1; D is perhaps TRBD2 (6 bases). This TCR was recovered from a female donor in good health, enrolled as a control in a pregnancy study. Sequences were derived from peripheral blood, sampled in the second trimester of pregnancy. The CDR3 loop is CATSRVGGKGTNEQFF. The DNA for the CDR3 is TGTGCCACCAGCAGAGTCGGAGGGAAAGGAACGAATGAGCAGTTCTTC.